These T cell receptor beta chains were read from a single sample in a study of cytomegalovirus exposure and HLA in healthy donors. Assay used: immunoSEQ multiplex PCR; TCRdb lists only in-frame clones, some missing. Of around 99,000 clones detected, about 80% appear once; the ten largest clones hold around 3.2%. The sequenced material came from PBMCs. These receptors were taken from a man in his forties in good health and CMV-seronegative. The CDR3 runs from the conserved cysteine through the conserved F or W. Each record gives: V gene, J gene, clone size, D gene, CDR3 DNA, CDR3 protein. The D gene is left open where the match is weak. Not all rows give a size; the values are once, few, many and, for expanded clones, a class.

TRBV11-2	TRBJ1-1	few	TRBD1	TGTGCCAGCAGCTTAATGGCGGACAGGCAGGCTTTCTTT	CASSLMADRQAFF
TRBV28	TRBJ2-1	-	-	TGTGCCAGCAGGGATGAGGGGGGGGGCTACAATGAGCAGTTCTTC	CASRDEGGGYNEQFF
TRBV7-2	TRBJ2-7	once	-	TGTGCCAGCAGCTTAGCGGGAGACTACGAGCAGTACTTC	CASSLAGDYEQYF
TRBV6-1	TRBJ2-7	-	-	TGTGCCAGCATCCTAAGTGAGAGCTCCTACGAGCAGTACTTC	CASILSESSYEQYF
TRBV5-8	TRBJ2-7	few	-	TGTGCCAGCAGCGGATATGGAGGGGACTACGAGCAGTACTTC	CASSGYGGDYEQYF
TRBV30	TRBJ2-5	many	-	TGTGCCTGGAGTGTTCGTAGTCAAGAGACCCAGTACTTC	CAWSVRSQETQYF
TRBV2	TRBJ2-1	once	-	TGTGCCAGCAGTGCCCAACTACGGCAGTTCTTC	CASSAQLRQFF
TRBV5-6	TRBJ2-7	-	-	TGTGCCAGCAGCTCCCGGGACATCTTCTACGAGCAGTACTTC	CASSSRDIFYEQYF
TRBV28	TRBJ1-2	-	TRBD1	TGTGCCAGCAGTTTGGTATTGATTCAGGGGGCGGAAGGCTACACCTTC	CASSLVLIQGAEGYTF
TRBV30	TRBJ1-6	-	-	TGTGCCTGGAGTGTACTCAAGGGGCGGCTATATAATTCACCCCTCCACTTT	CAWSVLKGRLYNSPLHF
TRBV7-2	TRBJ1-2	-	TRBD1	TGTGCCAGCAGCCCCCAGTGGACAGGGGGCTGTGGCTACACCTTC	CASSPQWTGGCGYTF
TRBV28	TRBJ1-1	-	TRBD1	TGTGCCAGCATCCGGACAGGGGGAAGCACTGAAGCTTTCTTT	CASIRTGGSTEAFF
TRBV18	TRBJ1-3	-	-	TGTGCCAGCTCACCTTCTAGATCCTCTGGAAACACCATATATTTT	CASSPSRSSGNTIYF
TRBV20-1	TRBJ2-5	-	TRBD1	TGCAGTGCTTGGACAGGGGAATTTCAGTACTTC	CSAWTGEFQYF
TRBV2	TRBJ2-3	-	-	TGTGCCAGCAGTGAGCTCGCGTTCACAGATACGCAGTATTTT	CASSELAFTDTQYF
TRBV7-6	TRBJ2-5	-	-	TGTGCCAGCAGCCTGACTCGGGTCCAAGAGACCCAGTACTTC	CASSLTRVQETQYF
TRBV5-1	TRBJ1-2	-	-	TGCGCCAGCAGTTCGGACAGTAGAAACTTTGGCTACACCTTC	CASSSDSRNFGYTF
TRBV13	TRBJ2-6	few	-	TGTGCCAGCAGCTCCCCGAGTCGGTTAGCGGTTGGCTCTGGGGCCAACGTCCTGACTTTC	CASSSPSRLAVGSGANVLTF
TRBV7-9	TRBJ2-3	-	TRBD2	TGTGCCAGCAGCACGGGACTAGGCCAGGCAGATACGCAGTATTTT	CASSTGLGQADTQYF
TRBV6-1	TRBJ1-5	-	-	TGTGCCAGCGGTATCTCAGATCAGCCCCAGCATTTT	CASGISDQPQHF
TRBV28	TRBJ1-6	-	TRBD1	TGTGCCAGCAGGACAGGGGTGACTTCACCCCTCCACTTT	CASRTGVTSPLHF
TRBV29-1	TRBJ2-1	few	-	TGCAGCGTCCGACGGGGTTTAAATGAGCAGTTCTTC	CSVRRGLNEQFF
TRBV5-5	TRBJ1-1	-	-	TGTGCCAGCAGCTTGGTTCGGAACACTGAAGCTTTCTTT	CASSLVRNTEAFF
TRBV28	TRBJ1-5	few	TRBD1	TGTGCCAGTCCTCCCGGGACAGGGAGTGATTTTCGCAATCAGCCCCAGCATTTT	CASPPGTGSDFRNQPQHF
TRBV5-6	TRBJ1-6	-	-	TGTGCCAGCAGCCCAACAGGGTTCACTAATTCACCCCTCCACTTT	CASSPTGFTNSPLHF
TRBV14	TRBJ2-3	-	-	TGTGCCAGCAGCCAAGCTATTTCCAGCACAGATACGCAGTATTTT	CASSQAISSTDTQYF
TRBV19	TRBJ2-2	-	TRBD1	TGTGCCAGTAAGGGCGGACAGGAGAACACCGGGGAGCTGTTTTTT	CASKGGQENTGELFF
TRBV6-6	TRBJ2-3	few	TRBD2	TGTGCCAGCGGGGCAATAGCGGGAAAGACAGATACGCAGTATTTT	CASGAIAGKTDTQYF